This T cell receptor (beta chain) was sequenced during a study of post-analysis software for immune sequencing data. Whole-study context: Included among the disease courses, which were recorded for the cohort, were relapsing-remitting, secondary progressive and progressive-relapsing multiple sclerosis.

This CDR3 has 14 amino acids. V shed 1 base and J shed 0 bases, with 6 bases lying between them. Germline CDR1 reads SGHTS; CDR2 reads YDEGEE. Study-level findings and limits: Diversity measured as normalized Chao1 was significantly lower in multiple sclerosis patients than in controls. Comparison of patients with controls showed five TRBV segments more frequent in patients, TRBV5-6, TRBV5-1 and TRBV20-1 among them. Strong co-clustering by F measure was seen for same-batch samples.

As to this clonotype: Its antigen is still unknown.

Sequencing libraries made from TCR beta cDNA carried unique molecular identifiers. Roughly 500,000 cDNA molecules were obtained from around 1 to 9.1 million T cells. MiXCR, applied by TCRdb to the PCR reads, yields one record per CDR3 protein. The sample yields roughly 800,000 distinct CDR3 sequences, 40% to 55% seen once. The receptor was isolated from a girl between 5 and 17 years old with multiple sclerosis. V gene TRBV5-8 combines with J gene TRBJ2-3; no clear D gene. The material sequenced was blood. CDR3 amino acids: CASSLHWSTDTQYF. The CDR3 DNA follows: TGTGCCAGCAGCTTGCACTGGAGCACAGATACGCAGTATTTT.